This T cell receptor beta chain was sequenced during a study of blood T cell repertoires in COVID-19. Study-level information: From T cells, B-cell-depleted T cells, or PBMCs came the material, which was cDNA or gDNA.

In the original processing: It was from reference gene primer amplification that nucleated cell counts were estimated. Only in-frame clones appear in the TCRdb table, and some are missing; sequencing was by immunoSEQ multiplex PCR. The V and J calls and clone size were taken over from that table, and D and trimming were inferred from the DNA. The data contain more than 140,000 clones, roughly 82% of them singletons. CDR3 length: 15 amino acids. Trimming took 2 bases from V and 6 from J; bases not matched to a gene: 7. Germline V CDR1 and CDR2: SGHTA, FQGNSA. The chain is built from TRBV7-2 and TRBJ1-5, with TRBD1 matching 7 bases. Material: peripheral blood. This sequence was found in a woman aged 45-65 years in a cohort sampled during active or convalescent COVID-19. DNA for the CDR3: TGTGCCAGCAGCTTACGAGGGGGCTTAGGTCAGCCCCAGCATTTT. Its translation: CASSLRGGLGQPQHF.